Described below is a single T cell receptor (beta chain) sequence and its context. CDR3 size: 17 residues. The ends lost 4 bases at V and 5 bases at J; junction bases unmatched: 11. The data originate from a study of T-cell reconstitution after alpha-beta-depleted transplantation in children. Library preparation (for TCRbeta) was performed with unique molecular identifiers. Each CDR3 protein gets one entry after TCRdb re-called the PCR reads with MiXCR. The sample has roughly 590,000 distinct CDR3 sequences; roughly 15% are singletons. This sequence originates from a human donor who donated a stem cell graft to a child with acute myeloid leukemia. This specimen consisted of PBMCs from the stem cell graft donor, obtained from the stem cell graft. J is TRBJ2-3 and V is TRBV12-3 or TRBV12-4; 11 bases agree with TRBD2. CDR3 in DNA: TGTGCCAGCAGTTCCCGCCCTAGCGGGGGGCGCCAAGATACGCAGTATTTT. This codes for CASSSRPSGGRQDTQYF.